This TCR beta chain is from a study of siplizumab effects on memory and regulatory T cells. Regarding the study as a whole: The suppressive capacity of proliferating Tregs from siplizumab cultures remained unconfirmed.

The repertoire was sequenced with immunoSEQ multiplex PCR; TCRdb's copy has only in-frame clones and lacks some. This sample carries 100,000 to 110,000 clones, more than 90% of them seen once, and the ten largest clones take 0.13% to 0.15%. To note about this clone: Its antigen is undetermined.

The CDR3 is 17 amino acids. CDR1 is MNHEY, CDR2 SMNVEV, per germline (reference sequence). V lost 4 bases and J lost 4; bases outside the gene matches: 13. The chain recombines TRBV27 with TRBJ1-2; 9 nucleotides agree with TRBD1. The TCR sequence derives from a human donor in good health. The specimen was CD4+ T cells sorted from blood. CDR3 sequence: CASSSGTGKVGVYGYTF. The CDR3 DNA is TGTGCCAGCAGTTCCGGGACAGGGAAAGTGGGAGTCTATGGCTACACCTTC.